Listed below are T cell receptor beta chains from one sample, sequenced in a study of blood T cell repertoires in COVID-19. Assay used: immunoSEQ multiplex PCR; TCRdb lists only in-frame clones, some missing. Here the sample spans roughly 180,000 clones, about 80% being singletons. The sequenced sample was peripheral blood. These receptors came from a woman between 45 and 65 years old with active or convalescent COVID-19. Both conserved end residues are part of each CDR3. A D gene is named only where the DNA matches it firmly. Some rows mark clone size as missing; the rest say once, few, many or name a class of expanded clone.

TRBJ2-3	many	TRBV6-6	TRBD1	CASSYSVRGGSQYF	TGTGCCAGCAGTTACTCGGTTCGAGGGGGCTCGCAGTATTTT
TRBJ2-7	once	TRBV19	-	CASSTTRTMGYEQYF	TGTGCCAGTAGTACTACCAGGACTATGGGGTACGAGCAGTACTTC
TRBJ2-5	-	TRBV5-6	TRBD2	CASSLGLAVQETQYF	TGTGCCAGCAGCTTAGGACTAGCGGTTCAAGAGACCCAGTACTTC
TRBJ2-2	-	TRBV1	-	CTSEPRTRTSNTGELFF	TGCACCAGCGAACCCCGGACTAGGACTTCGAACACCGGGGAGCTGTTTTTT
TRBJ2-7	-	TRBV5-4	TRBD1	CASSIDRGSYEQYF	TGTGCCAGCAGCATAGACAGGGGGTCCTACGAGCAGTACTTC
TRBJ2-7	-	TRBV7-8	-	CASSSGTPYEQYF	TGTGCCAGCAGCTCAGGCACACCCTACGAGCAGTACTTC
TRBJ1-5	-	TRBV7-2	TRBD1	CASSLEGQGGNQPQHF	TGTGCCAGCAGCTTAGAGGGACAGGGAGGGAATCAGCCCCAGCATTTT
TRBJ2-1	-	TRBV29-1	TRBD2	CSVGAGGSYNEQFF	TGCAGCGTCGGAGCGGGGGGCTCCTACAATGAGCAGTTCTTC
TRBJ1-6	-	TRBV14	TRBD1	CASSQLDRDLSPLHF	TGTGCCAGCAGCCAATTGGACAGGGACCTTTCACCCCTCCACTTT
TRBJ2-3	-	TRBV5-1	-	CASSLEGGGPPDTQYF	TGCGCCAGCAGCTTGGAGGGGGGGGGCCCACCAGATACGCAGTATTTT
TRBJ2-3	-	TRBV9	-	CASSPRDSNTDTQYF	TGTGCCAGCAGCCCGAGGGACTCAAACACAGATACGCAGTATTTT
TRBJ2-7	-	TRBV4-2	-	CASSQAAGSSYEQYF	TGTGCCAGCAGCCAAGCCGCGGGCAGCTCCTACGAGCAGTACTTC
TRBJ1-2	few	TRBV2	TRBD1	CASSETGFSYTF	TGTGCCAGCAGTGAGACAGGGTTTAGCTACACCTTC
TRBJ2-7	-	TRBV11-2	TRBD2	CASSQNPGLAYEQYF	TGTGCCAGCAGCCAAAATCCGGGACTAGCCTACGAGCAGTACTTC
TRBJ2-7	-	TRBV27	TRBD2	CASSFGLAGNHEQYF	TGTGCCAGCAGTTTCGGACTAGCGGGAAACCACGAGCAGTACTTC
TRBJ2-6	-	TRBV19	-	CASSVGMVAGANVLTF	TGTGCCAGTAGTGTAGGGATGGTAGCCGGGGCCAACGTCCTGACTTTC
TRBJ2-3	-	TRBV19	TRBD2	CASSIDPPGAGGTDTQYF	TGTGCCAGTAGTATAGACCCTCCGGGGGCGGGGGGAACAGATACGCAGTATTTT
TRBJ2-5	-	TRBV7-2	TRBD2	CASSSGGSGETQYF	TGTGCCAGCAGCAGCGGGGGGTCAGGAGAGACCCAGTACTTC
TRBJ1-1	few	TRBV15	-	CATSRTRRIGTEAFF	TGTGCCACCAGCAGGACTCGCCGAATTGGTACTGAAGCTTTCTTT
TRBJ2-7	-	TRBV19	-	CASSMAGLAYEQYF	TGTGCCAGTAGTATGGCAGGGCTAGCCTACGAGCAGTACTTC
TRBJ2-3	-	TRBV29-1	TRBD1	CSVGRTGSDTQYF	TGCAGCGTTGGTCGGACAGGGTCAGATACGCAGTATTTT
TRBJ1-1	-	TRBV19	-	CASSIRQLTEAFF	TGTGCCAGTAGTATCCGACAGCTTACTGAAGCTTTCTTT
TRBJ1-4	-	TRBV7-2	-	CASSLSTGLMGDNNEKLFF	TGTGCCAGCAGCTTATCGACAGGTCTAATGGGGGACAATAATGAAAAACTGTTTTTT
TRBJ2-7	-	TRBV6-1	TRBD2	CASSETGGTPSYEQYF	TGTGCCAGCAGCGAAACGGGGGGGACACCCTCCTACGAGCAGTACTTC
TRBJ1-5	-	TRBV6-5	-	CASERLRPSNQPQHF	TGTGCCAGCGAAAGACTGCGACCTAGCAATCAGCCCCAGCATTTT
TRBJ2-5	-	TRBV5-6	-	CASSLAGGVGETQYF	TGTGCCAGCAGCTTGGCGGGCGGGGTAGGGGAGACCCAGTACTTC
TRBJ1-4	once	TRBV7-8	-	CASSYWGLATNEKLFF	TGTGCCAGCAGCTACTGGGGCCTAGCAACTAATGAAAAACTGTTTTTT
TRBJ1-4	-	TRBV28	-	CASSYPGAATNEKLFF	TGTGCCAGCAGTTACCCAGGGGCTGCAACTAATGAAAAACTGTTTTTT
TRBJ1-1	-	TRBV11-2	-	CASSLIMEGRNEAFF	TGTGCCAGCAGCTTAATTATGGAAGGGAGGAATGAAGCTTTCTTT
TRBJ2-3	-	TRBV6-5	-	CASSYSAITSTDTQYF	TGTGCCAGCAGTTACTCCGCTATCACTAGCACAGATACGCAGTATTTT
TRBJ1-1	-	TRBV10-3	-	CAISGGGTEAFF	TGTGCCATCAGTGGGGGGGGCACTGAAGCTTTCTTT
TRBJ1-4	-	TRBV5-6	-	CASTQGSLGEKLFF	TGTGCCAGCACCCAGGGAAGTTTAGGGGAAAAACTGTTTTTT
TRBJ2-5	-	TRBV27	-	CACRGHLQETQYF	TGTGCCTGTCGGGGACATTTACAAGAGACCCAGTACTTC
TRBJ1-2	-	TRBV5-6	-	CASSHYTTVTTGGYTF	TGTGCCAGCAGCCATTATACGACGGTAACTACTGGTGGCTACACCTTC
TRBJ2-1	-	TRBV5-1	TRBD2	CASSSRGLAGGLNNEQFF	TGCGCCAGCAGCTCGCGGGGACTAGCGGGAGGCCTAAACAATGAGCAGTTCTTC
TRBJ1-1	-	TRBV28	TRBD1	CASRADRSSRQAFF	TGTGCCAGCAGGGCGGACAGGTCCTCCCGGCAGGCTTTCTTT
TRBJ2-3	-	TRBV18	-	CASSPPFGGGGTDTQYF	TGTGCCAGCTCACCACCCTTCGGGGGTGGCGGCACAGATACGCAGTATTTT